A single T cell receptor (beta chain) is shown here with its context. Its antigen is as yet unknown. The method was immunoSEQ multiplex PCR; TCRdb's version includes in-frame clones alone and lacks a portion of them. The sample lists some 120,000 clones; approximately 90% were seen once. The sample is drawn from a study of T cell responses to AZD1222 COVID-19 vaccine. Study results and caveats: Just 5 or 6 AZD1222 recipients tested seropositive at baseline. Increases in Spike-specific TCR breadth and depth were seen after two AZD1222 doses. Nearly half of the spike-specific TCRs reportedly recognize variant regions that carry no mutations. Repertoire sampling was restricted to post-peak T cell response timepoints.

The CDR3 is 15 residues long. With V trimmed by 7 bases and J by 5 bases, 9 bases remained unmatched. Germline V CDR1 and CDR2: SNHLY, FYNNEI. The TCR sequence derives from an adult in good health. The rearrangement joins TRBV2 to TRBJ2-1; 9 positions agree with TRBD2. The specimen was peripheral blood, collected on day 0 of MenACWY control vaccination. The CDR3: CASMPFAGGNNEQFF. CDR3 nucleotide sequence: TGTGCCAGCATGCCTTTTGCGGGAGGGAACAATGAGCAGTTCTTC.